This TCR beta chain was identified during a study of T cell repertoires in cytomegalovirus infection. On the study more broadly: Signatures in public TCR beta sequences pointed to both CMV infection and matching HLA type.

Many counts were recorded for this clonotype. Antigen: not known. MiXCR was run by TCRdb on the reads, yielding one entry per CDR3 protein. The data contain 150,000 or so distinct CDR3 sequences, 6.5% of them singletons. Study-level findings and limits: HLA-C-restricted TCR beta clonotypes specific for CMV led the ex vivo response. Accumulated public TCR beta family frequency recognized individuals carrying CMV together with the relevant HLA.

Germline V gene data show CDR1 as LGHNA and CDR2 as YSLEER. V lost 1 base, J lost 10 bases, and 21 bases lay in between. This CDR3 is 16 amino acids long. The TCR sequence derives from a human donor in good health (CMV status not recorded). Some clones in this sample may be carry-over from other donors' samples. Input material: PBMCs. This chain connects TRBV4-3 to TRBJ2-3, with D perhaps matching TRBD1 (5 bases). The chain's CDR3 is CASSQVGRTSAVPQYF. Here the CDR3 DNA reads TGCGCCAGCAGCCAAGTAGGAAGGACATCAGCTGTCCCGCAGTATTTT.